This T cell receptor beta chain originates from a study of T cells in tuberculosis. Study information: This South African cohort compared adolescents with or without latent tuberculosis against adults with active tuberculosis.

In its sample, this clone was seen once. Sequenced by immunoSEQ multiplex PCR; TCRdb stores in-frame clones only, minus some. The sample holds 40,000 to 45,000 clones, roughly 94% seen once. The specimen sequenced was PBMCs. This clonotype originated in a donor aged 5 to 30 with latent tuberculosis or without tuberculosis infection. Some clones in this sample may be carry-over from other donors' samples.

In nucleotides, the CDR3 is TGTGCCTGGAGTGCCGGGAGACGGAACACTGAAGCTTTCTTT. It is translated as CAWSAGRRNTEAFF. The chain has TRBV30 and TRBJ1-1; D gene uncertain. Trimming cost V 1 base and J 1 base, with 10 bases left between them. The CDR3 covers 14 residues. From germline, CDR1 is GTSNPN and CDR2 SVGIG (reference sequence). The full variable domain, rest sourced from reference TRBV30 and TRBJ1-1, is SQTIHQWPATLVQPVGSPLSLECTVEGTSNPNLYWYRQAAGRGLQLLFYSVGIGQISSEVPQNLSASRPQDRQFILSSKKLLLSDSGFYLCAWSAGRRNTEAFFGQGTRLTVV.